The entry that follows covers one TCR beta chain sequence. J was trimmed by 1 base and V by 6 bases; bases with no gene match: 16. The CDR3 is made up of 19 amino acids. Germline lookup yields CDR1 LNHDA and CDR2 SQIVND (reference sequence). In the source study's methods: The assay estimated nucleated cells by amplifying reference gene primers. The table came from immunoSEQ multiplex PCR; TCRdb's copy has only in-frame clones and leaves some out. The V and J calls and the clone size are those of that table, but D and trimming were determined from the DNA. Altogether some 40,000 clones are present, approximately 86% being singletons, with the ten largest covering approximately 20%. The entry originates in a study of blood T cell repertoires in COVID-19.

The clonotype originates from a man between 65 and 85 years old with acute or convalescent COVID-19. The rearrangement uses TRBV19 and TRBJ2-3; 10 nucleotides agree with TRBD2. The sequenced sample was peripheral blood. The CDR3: CASRLRYNRGTSGTDTQYF. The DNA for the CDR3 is TGTGCCAGTAGGCTTAGATACAACAGGGGGACTAGCGGCACAGATACGCAGTATTTT. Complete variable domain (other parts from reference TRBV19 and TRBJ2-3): DGGITQSPKYLFRKEGQNVTLSCEQNLNHDAMYWYRQDPGQGLRLIYYSQIVNDFQKGDIAEGYSVSREKKESFPLTVTSAQKNPTAFYLCASRLRYNRGTSGTDTQYFGPGTRLTVL.